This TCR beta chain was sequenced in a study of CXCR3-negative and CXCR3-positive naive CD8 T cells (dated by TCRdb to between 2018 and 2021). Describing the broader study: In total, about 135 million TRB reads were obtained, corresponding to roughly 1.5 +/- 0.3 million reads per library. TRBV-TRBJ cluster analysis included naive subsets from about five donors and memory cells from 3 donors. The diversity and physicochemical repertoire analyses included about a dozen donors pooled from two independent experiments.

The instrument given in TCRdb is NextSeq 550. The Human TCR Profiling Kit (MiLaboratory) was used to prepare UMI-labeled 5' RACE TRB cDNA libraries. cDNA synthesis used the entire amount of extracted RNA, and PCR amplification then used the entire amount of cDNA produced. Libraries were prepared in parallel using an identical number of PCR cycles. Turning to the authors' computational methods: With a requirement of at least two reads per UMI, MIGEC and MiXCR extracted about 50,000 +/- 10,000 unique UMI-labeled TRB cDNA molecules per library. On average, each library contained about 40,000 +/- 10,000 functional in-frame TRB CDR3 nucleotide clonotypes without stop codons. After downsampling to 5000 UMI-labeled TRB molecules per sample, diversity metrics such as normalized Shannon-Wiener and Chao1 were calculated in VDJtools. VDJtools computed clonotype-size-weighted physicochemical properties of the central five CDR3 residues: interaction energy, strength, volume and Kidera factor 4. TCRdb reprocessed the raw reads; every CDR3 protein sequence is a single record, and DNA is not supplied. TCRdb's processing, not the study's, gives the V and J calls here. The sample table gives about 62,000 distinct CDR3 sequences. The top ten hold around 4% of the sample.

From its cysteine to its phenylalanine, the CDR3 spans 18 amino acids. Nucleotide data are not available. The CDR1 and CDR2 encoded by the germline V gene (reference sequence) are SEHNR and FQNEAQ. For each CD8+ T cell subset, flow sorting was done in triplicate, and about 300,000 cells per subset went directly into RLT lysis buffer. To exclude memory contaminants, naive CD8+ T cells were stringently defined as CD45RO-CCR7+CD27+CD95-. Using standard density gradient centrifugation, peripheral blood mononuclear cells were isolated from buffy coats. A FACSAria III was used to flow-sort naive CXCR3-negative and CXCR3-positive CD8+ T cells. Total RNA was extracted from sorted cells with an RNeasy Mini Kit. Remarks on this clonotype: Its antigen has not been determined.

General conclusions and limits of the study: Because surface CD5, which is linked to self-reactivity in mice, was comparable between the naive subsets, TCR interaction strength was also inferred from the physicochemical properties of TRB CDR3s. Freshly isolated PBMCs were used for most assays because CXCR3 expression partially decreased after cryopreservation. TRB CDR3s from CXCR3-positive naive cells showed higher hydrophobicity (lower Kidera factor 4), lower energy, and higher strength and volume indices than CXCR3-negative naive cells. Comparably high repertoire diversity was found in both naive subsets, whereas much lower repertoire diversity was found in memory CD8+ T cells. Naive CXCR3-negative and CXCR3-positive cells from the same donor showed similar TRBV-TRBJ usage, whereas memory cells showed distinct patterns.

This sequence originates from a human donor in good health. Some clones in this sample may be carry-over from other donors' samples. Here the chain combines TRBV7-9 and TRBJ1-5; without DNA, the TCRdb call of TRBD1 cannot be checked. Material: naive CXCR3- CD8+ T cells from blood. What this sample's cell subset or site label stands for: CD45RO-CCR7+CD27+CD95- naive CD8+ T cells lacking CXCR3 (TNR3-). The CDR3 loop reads CASSQLYHRGHSNQPQHF.